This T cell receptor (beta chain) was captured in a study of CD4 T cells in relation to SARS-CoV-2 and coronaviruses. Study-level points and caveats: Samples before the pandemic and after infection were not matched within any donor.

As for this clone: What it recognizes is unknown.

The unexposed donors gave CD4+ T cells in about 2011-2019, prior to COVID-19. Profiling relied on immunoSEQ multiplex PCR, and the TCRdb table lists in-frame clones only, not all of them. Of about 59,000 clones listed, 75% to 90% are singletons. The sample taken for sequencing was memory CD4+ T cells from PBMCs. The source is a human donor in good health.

The CDR3 spells CASSSIPYTYNEQFF. The CDR3 DNA follows: TGTGCCAGCAGCTCGATCCCGTACACCTACAATGAGCAGTTCTTC. The rearrangement links TRBV7-3 to TRBJ2-1; D unclear. CDR3 size: 15 residues. V lost 4 bases to trimming and J lost 2 bases, with 12 bases between them. CDR1 is SGHTA and CDR2 is FQGTGA in the germline V gene.